This note documents a single T cell receptor beta chain sequence. Its antigen is unidentified. J lost 7 bases, V lost 5 bases, and 8 bases had no gene match. Germline V CDR1 and CDR2: MGHRA, YSYEKL. This CDR3 comprises 14 residues. The data stem from a study of T cells in Graves' hyperthyroidism and ophthalmopathy. Together with thyroid ultrasound, orbital computed tomography, serum thyroxine and TRAb, clinical symptoms were used for diagnoses. Study results and limitations: With a median lead of about 6.9 months before onset, the model predicted ophthalmopathy.

RNA transcripts yielded amplified TCR beta CDR3 regions. Carried out on the TCR CDR3, a first-round RT-PCR used the HTBI primer set. TCRdb processed the multiplex PCR reads anew with MiXCR; each CDR3 protein has one entry. This table holds about 180,000 distinct CDR3 sequences, about a sixth found once. The gene calls are TRBV4-1 and TRBJ2-1, with TRBD2 matching 7 bases. This TCR was sampled from a woman in her forties or fifties with Graves' hyperthyroidism. Material for sequencing was blood. CDR3 sequence (DNA): TGCGCCAGCAGCTCCCGACTAGCCTTTAATGAGCAGTTCTTC. Residues: CASSSRLAFNEQFF.